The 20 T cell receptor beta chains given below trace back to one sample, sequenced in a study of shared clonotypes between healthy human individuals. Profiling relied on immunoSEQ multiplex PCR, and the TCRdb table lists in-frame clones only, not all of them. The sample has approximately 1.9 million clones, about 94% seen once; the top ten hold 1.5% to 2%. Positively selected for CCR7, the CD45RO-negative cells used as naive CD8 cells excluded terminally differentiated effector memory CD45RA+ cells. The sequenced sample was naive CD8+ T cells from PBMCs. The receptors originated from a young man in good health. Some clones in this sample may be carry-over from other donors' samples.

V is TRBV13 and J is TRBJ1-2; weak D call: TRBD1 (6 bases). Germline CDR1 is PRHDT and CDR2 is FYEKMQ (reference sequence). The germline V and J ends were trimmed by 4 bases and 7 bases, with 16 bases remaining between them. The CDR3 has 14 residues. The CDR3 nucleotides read TGTGCCAGCAGCTCCCGTACAGGGTGGGGTGGCTACACCTTC. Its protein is CASSSRTGWGGYTF.

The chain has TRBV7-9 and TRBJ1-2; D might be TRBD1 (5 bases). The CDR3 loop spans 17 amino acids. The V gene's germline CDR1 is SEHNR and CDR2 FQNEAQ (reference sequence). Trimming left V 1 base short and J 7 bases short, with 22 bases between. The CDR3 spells CASSLDGTESPLLGYTF. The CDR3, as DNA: TGTGCCAGCAGCTTAGATGGGACGGAATCCCCCCTGCTTGGCTACACCTTC.

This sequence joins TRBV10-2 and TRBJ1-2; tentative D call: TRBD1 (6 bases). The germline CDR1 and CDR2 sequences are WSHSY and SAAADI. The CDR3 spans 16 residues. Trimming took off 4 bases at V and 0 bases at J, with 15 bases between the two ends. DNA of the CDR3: TGCGCCAGCAGTGGCCTAGGGGGGCCGGCTAACTATGGCTACACCTTC. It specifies CASSGLGGPANYGYTF.

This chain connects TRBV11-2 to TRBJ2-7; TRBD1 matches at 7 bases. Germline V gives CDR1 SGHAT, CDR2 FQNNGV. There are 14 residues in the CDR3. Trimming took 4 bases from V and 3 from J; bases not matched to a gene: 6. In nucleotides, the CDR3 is TGTGCCAGCAGCTATAGAGGGACAGTCTACGAGCAGTACTTC. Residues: CASSYRGTVYEQYF.

The CDR3 DNA is TGTGCCAGCAGCCAAGTTATAGGCGGGAGCTCCTACAATGAGCAGTTCTTC. Translation gives CASSQVIGGSSYNEQFF. The genes are TRBV4-2 and TRBJ2-1, with 7 bases lining up with TRBD2. The V and J ends lost 1 base and 0 bases, in that order; junction bases with no gene match: 6. Germline assignment: CDR1 LGHNA and CDR2 YNFKEQ. CDR3 length equals 17 residues.

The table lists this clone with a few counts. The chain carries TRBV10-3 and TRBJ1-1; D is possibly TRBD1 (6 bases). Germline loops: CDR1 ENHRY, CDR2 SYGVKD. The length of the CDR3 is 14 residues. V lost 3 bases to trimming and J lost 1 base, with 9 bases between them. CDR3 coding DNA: TGTGCCATCAGTGAAACAGGGAGGAACACTGAAGCTTTCTTT. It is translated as CAISETGRNTEAFF.

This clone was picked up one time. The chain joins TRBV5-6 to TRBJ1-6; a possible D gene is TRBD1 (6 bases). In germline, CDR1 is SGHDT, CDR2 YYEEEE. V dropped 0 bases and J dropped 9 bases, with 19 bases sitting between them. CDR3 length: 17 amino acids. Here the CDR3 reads CASSLGGPTDRSSPLHF. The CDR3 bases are TGTGCCAGCAGCTTGGGGGGGCCCACGGACCGGAGTTCACCCCTCCACTTT.

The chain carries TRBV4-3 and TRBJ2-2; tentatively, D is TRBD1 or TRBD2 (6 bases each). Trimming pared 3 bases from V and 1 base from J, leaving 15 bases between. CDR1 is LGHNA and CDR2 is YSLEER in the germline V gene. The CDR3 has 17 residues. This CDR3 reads CASSHMEGHLNTGELFF. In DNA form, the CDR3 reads TGCGCCAGCAGCCATATGGAGGGACACCTGAACACCGGGGAGCTGTTTTTT.

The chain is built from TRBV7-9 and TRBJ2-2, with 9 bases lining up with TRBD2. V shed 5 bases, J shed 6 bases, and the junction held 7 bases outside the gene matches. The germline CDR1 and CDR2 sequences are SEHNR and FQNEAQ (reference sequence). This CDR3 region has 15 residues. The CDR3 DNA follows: TGTGCCAGCAGCCCTCCTAGCGGGATGGCCGGGGAGCTGTTTTTT. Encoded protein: CASSPPSGMAGELFF. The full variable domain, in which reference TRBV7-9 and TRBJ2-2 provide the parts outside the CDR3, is DTGVSQNPRHKITKRGQNVTFRCDPISEHNRLYWYRQTLGQGPEFLTYFQNEAQLEKSRLLSDRFSAERPKGSFSTLEIQRTEQGDSAMYLCASSPPSGMAGELFFGEGSRLTVL.

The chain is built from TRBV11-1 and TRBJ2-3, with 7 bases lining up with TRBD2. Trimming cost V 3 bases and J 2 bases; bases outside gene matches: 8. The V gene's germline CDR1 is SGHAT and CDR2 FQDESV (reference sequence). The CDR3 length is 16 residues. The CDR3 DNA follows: TGTGCCAGCAGCTTGCTAGCGGCCGGGACCACAGATACGCAGTATTTT. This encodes CASSLLAAGTTDTQYF.

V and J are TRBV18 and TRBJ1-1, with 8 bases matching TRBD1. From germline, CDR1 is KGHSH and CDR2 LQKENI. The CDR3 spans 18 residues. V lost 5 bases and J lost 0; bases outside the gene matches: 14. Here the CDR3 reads CASSFKVIGQGMNTEAFF. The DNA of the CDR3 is TGTGCCAGCTCATTTAAAGTGATCGGACAGGGTATGAACACTGAAGCTTTCTTT.

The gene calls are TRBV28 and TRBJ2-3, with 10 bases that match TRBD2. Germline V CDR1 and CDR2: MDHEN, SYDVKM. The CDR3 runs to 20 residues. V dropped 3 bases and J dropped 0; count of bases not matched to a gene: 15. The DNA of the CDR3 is TGTGCCAGCAGTTTGAGGGTAGCGGGAGGCCACAACCCAAGCACAGATACGCAGTATTTT. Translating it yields CASSLRVAGGHNPSTDTQYF. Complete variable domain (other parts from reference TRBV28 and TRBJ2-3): DVKVTQSSRYLVKRTGEKVFLECVQDMDHENMFWYRQDPGLGLRLIYFSYDVKMKEKGDIPEGYSVSREKKERFSLILESASTNQTSMYLCASSLRVAGGHNPSTDTQYFGPGTRLTVL.

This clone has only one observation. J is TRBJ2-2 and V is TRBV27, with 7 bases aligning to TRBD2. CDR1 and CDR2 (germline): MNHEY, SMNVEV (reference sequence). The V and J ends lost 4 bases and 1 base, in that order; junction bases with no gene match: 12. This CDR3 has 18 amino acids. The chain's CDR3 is CASSSYTGAGRNTGELFF. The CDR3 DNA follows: TGTGCCAGCAGTTCTTATACCGGAGCGGGGAGGAACACCGGGGAGCTGTTTTTT.

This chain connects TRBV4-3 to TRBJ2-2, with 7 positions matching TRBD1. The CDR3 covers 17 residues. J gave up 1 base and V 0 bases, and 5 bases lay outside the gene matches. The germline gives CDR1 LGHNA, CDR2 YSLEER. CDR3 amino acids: CASSQDRTGGNTGELFF. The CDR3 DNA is TGCGCCAGCAGCCAAGATCGGACAGGAGGGAACACCGGGGAGCTGTTTTTT.

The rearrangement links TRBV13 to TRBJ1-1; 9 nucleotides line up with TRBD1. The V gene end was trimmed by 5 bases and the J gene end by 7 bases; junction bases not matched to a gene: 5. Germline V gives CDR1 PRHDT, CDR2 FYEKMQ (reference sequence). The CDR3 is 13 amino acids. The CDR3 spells CASSPRDRDEAFF. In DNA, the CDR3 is TGTGCCAGCAGCCCCCGGGACAGGGATGAAGCTTTCTTT.

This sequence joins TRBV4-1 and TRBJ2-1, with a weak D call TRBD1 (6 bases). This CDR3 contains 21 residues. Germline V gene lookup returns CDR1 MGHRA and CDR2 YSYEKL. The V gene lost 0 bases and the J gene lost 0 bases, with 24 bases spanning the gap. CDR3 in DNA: TGCGCCAGCAGCCAAGATTCGCGGACAGCTGATTCGCCGACCTCCTACAATGAGCAGTTCTTC. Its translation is CASSQDSRTADSPTSYNEQFF.

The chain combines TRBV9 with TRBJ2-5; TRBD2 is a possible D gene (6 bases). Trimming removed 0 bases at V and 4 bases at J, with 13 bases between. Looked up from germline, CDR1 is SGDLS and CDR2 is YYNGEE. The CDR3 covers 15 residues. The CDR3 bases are TGTGCCAGCAGCGTAGTCGGAGGGTCCCGAGAGACCCAGTACTTC. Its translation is CASSVVGGSRETQYF. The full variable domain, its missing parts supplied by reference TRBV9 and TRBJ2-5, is DSGVTQTPKHLITATGQRVTLRCSPRSGDLSVYWYQQSLDQGLQFLIQYYNGEERAKGNILERFSAQQFPDLHSELNLSSLELGDSALYFCASSVVGGSRETQYFGPGTRLLVL.

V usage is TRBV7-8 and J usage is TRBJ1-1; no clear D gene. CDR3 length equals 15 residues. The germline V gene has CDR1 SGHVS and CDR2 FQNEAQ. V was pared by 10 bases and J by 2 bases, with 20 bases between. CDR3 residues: CAIHIWGEGNTEAFF. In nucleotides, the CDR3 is TGTGCCATCCATATTTGGGGAGAGGGTAACACTGAAGCTTTCTTT.

CDR3 in DNA: TGCAGCGTTGAGGAGGGGAGGTACGAGCAGTACTTC. It encodes CSVEEGRYEQYF. V and J are TRBV29-1 and TRBJ2-5, with D possibly being TRBD2 (6 bases). The end of the DNA fits TRBJ2-7 better, so the J call may be wrong. Germline CDR1 reads SQVTM; CDR2 reads ANQGSEA. The CDR3 totals 12 residues.

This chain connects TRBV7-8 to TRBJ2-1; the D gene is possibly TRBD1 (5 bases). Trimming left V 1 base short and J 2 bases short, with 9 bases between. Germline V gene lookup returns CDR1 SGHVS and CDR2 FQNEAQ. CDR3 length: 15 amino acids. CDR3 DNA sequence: TGTGCCAGCAGCTTAGGAGACAGAGCCTACAATGAGCAGTTCTTC. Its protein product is CASSLGDRAYNEQFF.